One and the same sample provided the 31 T cell receptor beta chains below, sequenced in a study of monozygotic twins with inflammatory bowel disease. TCRdb derives one entry per CDR3 protein from the 5' RACE reads, leaving out DNA. Recorded for this sample: about 330,000 distinct CDR3 sequences. The sequenced material came from blood. The receptors were sampled from a human donor with ulcerative colitis or Crohn's disease, or a healthy co-twin of an affected twin (not recorded which).

V and J are TRBV7-9 and TRBJ2-3; TCRdb's D call of TRBD2 is untestable without DNA. Germline CDR1 SEHNR, CDR2 FQNEAQ (reference sequence). This CDR3 contains 17 residues. CDR3: CASSLDGIYLSTDTQYF.

The chain has TRBV5-1 and TRBJ1-4; the D call of TRBD1 rests on TCRdb alone, since no DNA is present to check it. There are 15 residues in the CDR3. Germline V CDR1 and CDR2: SGHRS, YFSETQ. CDR3 sequence: CASSSTWGINEKLFF. Full variable domain (missing parts from reference TRBV5-1 and TRBJ1-4): KAGVTQTPRYLIKTRGQQVTLSCSPISGHRSVSWYQQTPGQGLQFLFEYFSETQRNKGNFPGRFSGRQFSNSRSEMNVSTLELGDSALYLCASSSTWGINEKLFFGSGTQLSVL.

The V gene is TRBV30, the J gene TRBJ2-7; TCRdb calls TRBD1, which cannot be checked without DNA. There are 16 residues in the CDR3. Per germline, CDR1 GTSNPN and CDR2 SVGIG (reference sequence). The CDR3 region is CAWSQQQGAETYEQYF.

The chain has TRBV5-1 and TRBJ2-1; absent DNA, TCRdb's TRBD2 call cannot be checked. CDR1 and CDR2 (germline): SGHRS, YFSETQ. This CDR3 spans 16 amino acids. CDR3 loop: CASSPSGSPSYNEQFF.

The chain links TRBV20-1 to TRBJ2-7; there is no DNA to check the TCRdb D call of TRBD2. Germline CDR1 reads DFQATT; CDR2 reads SNEGSKA (reference sequence). CDR3 length: 16 residues. CDR3 sequence reads: CSARSQDAGGPYEQYF.

The chain carries TRBV20-1 and TRBJ2-7; TCRdb's assignment of TRBD2 cannot be checked, as there is no DNA. The CDR3 is made up of 14 amino acids. In germline, CDR1 is DFQATT, CDR2 SNEGSKA (reference sequence). The CDR3 protein is CSASAGLGRREQYF.

CDR3 sequence: CASSLVGPSLGQPQHF. The chain recombines TRBV7-9 with TRBJ1-5; TCRdb calls TRBD1, which cannot be checked without DNA. Germline lookup yields CDR1 SEHNR and CDR2 FQNEAQ (reference sequence). The CDR3 runs 16 residues. Supplemented by reference TRBV7-9 and TRBJ1-5, the full variable domain reads DTGVSQNPRHKITKRGQNVTFRCDPISEHNRLYWYRQTLGQGPEFLTYFQNEAQLEKSRLLSDRFSAERPKGSFSTLEIQRTEQGDSAMYLCASSLVGPSLGQPQHFGDGTRLSIL.

The V and J genes are TRBV4-3 and TRBJ2-6; TCRdb's D gene call, TRBD1, goes unchecked for lack of DNA. The CDR3 is made up of 16 amino acids. CDR1 and CDR2 from the germline V gene are LGHNA and YSLEER. The CDR3 loop reads CASSQGSPGGANVLTF.

This chain's CDR3 is CASSVVPNLYEQYF. The V and J genes are TRBV9 and TRBJ2-7. This CDR3 has 14 amino acids. CDR1 and CDR2 from the germline V gene are SGDLS and YYNGEE.

The chain carries TRBV5-6 and TRBJ1-2; TCRdb outputs TRBD1, but without DNA this stays unchecked. CDR3 length: 14 residues. Germline CDR1 reads SGHDT; CDR2 reads YYEEEE. CDR3 sequence: CASSIKGHQVRYTF.

V and J are TRBV20-1 and TRBJ2-3; TCRdb reports TRBD1, a call that lacks DNA to check it against. The CDR3 totals 15 residues. Germline V lookup: CDR1 DFQATT, CDR2 SNEGSKA (reference sequence). CDR3: CSASDRRGSTDTQYF.

The chain combines TRBV6-2 or TRBV6-3 with TRBJ2-5; TCRdb designates TRBD2, a call that cannot be tested without DNA. Germline V lookup: CDR1 MNHEY, CDR2 SVGEGT. The CDR3 is made up of 16 amino acids. CDR3 loop: CASSPGGSGQQETQYF.

The chain recombines TRBV7-9 with TRBJ2-2; no DNA is available, so the TRBD2 call from TCRdb remains unchecked. The germline V gene has CDR1 SEHNR and CDR2 FQNEAQ (reference sequence). This CDR3 is built from 15 residues. The CDR3 here is CASSSGTSGTGELFF.

The chain carries TRBV5-1 and TRBJ1-2; TCRdb proposes TRBD1, but this gene call is untestable without DNA. Germline V gene lookup returns CDR1 SGHRS and CDR2 YFSETQ. The length of the CDR3 is 14 residues. The chain's CDR3 is CASSLGGMFDGYTF.

V is TRBV7-8 and J is TRBJ1-5. From germline, CDR1 is SGHVS and CDR2 FQNEAQ. The CDR3 totals 16 residues. The CDR3 is CASSPNFGGGNQPQHF. Based on the CDR3 plus reference TRBV7-8 and TRBJ1-5, the full variable domain is GAGVSQSPRYKVAKRGQDVALRCDPISGHVSLFWYQQALGQGPEFLTYFQNEAQLDKSGLPSDRFFAERPEGSVSTLKIQRTQQEDSAVYLCASSPNFGGGNQPQHFGDGTRLSIL.

This chain joins TRBV2 and TRBJ2-3. Germline V gene lookup returns CDR1 SNHLY and CDR2 FYNNEI. This CDR3 is 12 amino acids long. The CDR3 loop is CASRLSTDTQYF.

The V call is TRBV5-1, the J call TRBJ2-1; TCRdb designates TRBD2, a call that cannot be tested without DNA. The germline V gene encodes CDR1 SGHRS and CDR2 YFSETQ. The CDR3 covers 15 residues. The CDR3 loop is CASSLGASVYNEQFF.

The rearrangement joins TRBV11-2 to TRBJ2-2. Per the germline V gene, CDR1 is SGHAT and CDR2 is FQNNGV. The CDR3 is 15 amino acids. CDR3 protein: CASSFYGDRTGELFF.

The chain recombines TRBV12-3 or TRBV12-4 with TRBJ2-4; TCRdb's D call, TRBD1, is unchecked because there is no DNA. The CDR3 is made up of 14 amino acids. CDR3 loop: CASSLWGTKNIQYF.

J is TRBJ2-3 and V is TRBV5-4; TCRdb returns TRBD2, unconfirmable since there is no DNA. There are 15 residues in the CDR3. In germline, CDR1 is SGHNT, CDR2 YYREEE (reference sequence). CDR3 protein: CASSSLAVGTDTQYF.

The chain combines TRBV20-1 with TRBJ1-3; absent DNA, TCRdb's TRBD1 call cannot be checked. CDR1 is DFQATT, CDR2 SNEGSKA, per germline (reference sequence). The CDR3 totals 16 residues. This CDR3 is CSAREPGGYSGNTIYF.

This chain uses TRBV6-2 or TRBV6-3 with TRBJ2-2. Germline CDR1 reads MNHEY; CDR2 reads SVGEGT. The CDR3 is made up of 14 amino acids. The CDR3: CASTEIGGVGELFF.

This rearrangement joins TRBV6-6 to TRBJ2-3; as DNA is missing, the TRBD2 call by TCRdb cannot be tested. Germline V gives CDR1 MNHNY, CDR2 SVGAGI (reference sequence). There are 13 residues in the CDR3. CDR3 sequence reads: CASRRAAPDTQYF.

The V and J genes are TRBV28 and TRBJ1-5; the D call from TCRdb, TRBD1, cannot be confirmed without DNA. Per germline, CDR1 MDHEN and CDR2 SYDVKM. The CDR3 covers 19 residues. The CDR3 spells CASSLDRTGALPGNQPQHF. Based on the CDR3 plus reference TRBV28 and TRBJ1-5, the full variable domain is DVKVTQSSRYLVKRTGEKVFLECVQDMDHENMFWYRQDPGLGLRLIYFSYDVKMKEKGDIPEGYSVSREKKERFSLILESASTNQTSMYLCASSLDRTGALPGNQPQHFGDGTRLSIL.

The chain joins TRBV9 to TRBJ1-1; TCRdb reports TRBD1, a call that lacks DNA to check it against. The CDR3 loop spans 13 amino acids. The germline V gene has CDR1 SGDLS and CDR2 YYNGEE. CDR3 loop: CASSADPGTEAFF.

The chain has TRBV5-1 and TRBJ2-1. The length of the CDR3 is 13 residues. CDR1 SGHRS and CDR2 YFSETQ come from the germline V gene. The CDR3 loop reads CASSQDGYNEQFF.

The chain couples TRBV6-1 to TRBJ1-5; absent DNA, TCRdb's TRBD1 call cannot be checked. The CDR3 has 17 residues. Per the germline V gene, CDR1 is MNHNS and CDR2 is SASEGT. The CDR3 spells CASKSGGRGNSNQPQHF.

The chain couples TRBV5-4 to TRBJ1-2; the TRBD1 assignment by TCRdb is unverifiable without DNA. Germline CDR1 reads SGHNT; CDR2 reads YYREEE (reference sequence). CDR3 size: 14 residues. CDR3 sequence reads: CASSLERGNYGYTF.

The chain carries TRBV5-6 and TRBJ2-1; TCRdb gives TRBD2 as the D gene, but with no DNA this cannot be confirmed. The CDR3 has 15 residues. Germline V CDR1 and CDR2: SGHDT, YYEEEE. Here the CDR3 reads CASRTLAGAVDEQFF.

The genes are TRBV28 and TRBJ2-3; the TRBD2 assignment by TCRdb is unverifiable without DNA. This CDR3 spans 16 amino acids. Germline V CDR1 and CDR2: MDHEN, SYDVKM. The CDR3 region is CASSSLSGRGTDTQYF.

The chain recombines TRBV15 with TRBJ1-2; the D call from TCRdb, TRBD1, cannot be confirmed without DNA. CDR1 and CDR2 from the germline V gene are LNHNV and YYDKDF (reference sequence). This CDR3 region has 13 residues. The CDR3 region is CATSRGGGYGYTF.